The 18 T cell receptor beta chains in this list originate from one sample, sequenced in a study of a mutant IDH1 vaccine in newly diagnosed glioma (dated by TCRdb to the early 2020s). For these receptors, no antigen is known. In light of the paper, this sample's time point label describes: week 5, during vaccination. Each vaccine dose, consisting of 300 ug of a 20-mer mutant IDH1 peptide in Montanide, was administered subcutaneously with topical imiquimod. Receptor amplification or capture employed the immunoSEQ multiplex PCR assay. TCRdb holds this immuneACCESS table with in-frame rearrangements only. Some clones are missing; in checked studies, unresolved V genes explain under half, and the rest has no known cause. In all, the sample holds some 60,000 clones, and 80% to 90% of those were seen once. Together, the top ten hold about 4.2% of the sample. The specimen was PBMCs, collected from a glioma patient whose treatment included an IDH1 peptide vaccine. The receptors here all came from a woman aged 40 to 50 with glioma.

This clone was seen just once. J is TRBJ1-4 and V is TRBV5-1; D uncertain. Germline V gene lookup returns CDR1 SGHRS and CDR2 YFSETQ. Trimming removed 2 bases from V and 8 bases from J, with 16 bases in between. The CDR3 is made up of 15 amino acids. The CDR3 DNA is TGCGCCAGCAGCTTTAGACCCGGCGAGAGAGAAAAACTGTTTTTT. Protein sequence: CASSFRPGEREKLFF. The complete variable domain, with remaining parts taken from reference TRBV5-1 and TRBJ1-4, reads KAGVTQTPRYLIKTRGQQVTLSCSPISGHRSVSWYQQTPGQGLQFLFEYFSETQRNKGNFPGRFSGRQFSNSRSEMNVSTLELGDSALYLCASSFRPGEREKLFFGSGTQLSVL.

J is TRBJ2-2 and V is TRBV5-4; possibly TRBD2 for D (6 bases). The V end lost 4 bases, the J end lost 6 bases, and 13 bases lay between the germline ends. Germline lookup yields CDR1 SGHNT and CDR2 YYREEE (reference sequence). The CDR3 contains 14 residues. In DNA, the CDR3 is TGTGCCAGCAGCCCTGGGCCGGGGGCCGGGGAGCTGTTTTTT. It specifies CASSPGPGAGELFF.

This clone was seen a handful of times. The V and J genes are TRBV2 and TRBJ2-3, with 8 positions matching TRBD2. The CDR3 runs 14 residues. Germline-derived CDR1 and CDR2 are SNHLY and FYNNEI. The J segment lost 5 bases and the V segment lost 11 bases, leaving 12 bases of the junction unmatched. CDR3 in DNA: TGTGCCTCAGCCGCAGCGGGAGTAGGAGATACGCAGTATTTT. This translates into CASAAAGVGDTQYF.

The chain carries TRBV25-1 and TRBJ2-3; D uncertain. This CDR3 region has 13 residues. CDR1 and CDR2 from the germline V gene are MGHDK and SYGVNS. Trimming removed 2 bases from V and 2 bases from J, with 5 bases in between. CDR3 DNA: TGTGCCAGCAGTGAACGTATCACAGATACGCAGTATTTT. Amino acids: CASSERITDTQYF.

The rearrangement uses TRBV9 and TRBJ2-3, with D hard to call. V was cut by 0 bases and J by 2 bases, with 7 bases left in between. CDR1 is SGDLS and CDR2 is YYNGEE in the germline V gene. There are 14 residues in the CDR3. CDR3 coding DNA: TGTGCCAGCAGCGTAGAGGAGACCACAGATACGCAGTATTTT. This encodes CASSVEETTDTQYF.

The chain recombines TRBV2 with TRBJ2-3, with 7 bases identical to TRBD2. Per germline, CDR1 SNHLY and CDR2 FYNNEI. Trimming cost V 9 bases and J 0 bases; bases outside gene matches: 9. This CDR3 spans 15 amino acids. CDR3 sequence: CASGYRRGSTDTQYF. The CDR3 DNA reads TGTGCCAGTGGATACCGGCGGGGGAGCACAGATACGCAGTATTTT.

This chain uses TRBV7-2 with TRBJ2-7; 10 bases agree with TRBD2. The J segment lost 0 bases and the V segment lost 4 bases, leaving 3 bases of the junction unmatched. The germline V gene encodes CDR1 SGHTA and CDR2 FQGNSA. The CDR3 extends over 15 amino acids. CDR3 sequence: CASSSQRGGSYEQYF. Here the CDR3 DNA reads TGTGCCAGCAGCTCCCAGCGGGGGGGCTCCTACGAGCAGTACTTC. Full variable domain (remainder filled in from reference TRBV7-2 and TRBJ2-7): GAGVSQSPSNKVTEKGKDVELRCDPISGHTALYWYRQSLGQGLEFLIYFQGNSAPDKSGLPSDRFSAERTGGSVSTLTIQRTQQEDSAVYLCASSSQRGGSYEQYFGPGTRLTVT.

The genes are TRBV2 and TRBJ2-7, with TRBD1 identical over 9 bases. CDR1 and CDR2 (germline): SNHLY, FYNNEI. With 0 bases clipped from V and 6 bases from J, the junction kept 9 bases outside the gene matches. The length of the CDR3 is 16 residues. Written as DNA, the CDR3 is TGTGCCAGCAGTGAAGCGAGCCCGGGACAGGGCTCCGAGCAGTACTTC. Its translation is CASSEASPGQGSEQYF.

This clone was picked up a small number of times. V is TRBV18 and J is TRBJ1-2, with TRBD1 matching 8 bases. The germline CDR1 and CDR2 sequences are KGHSH and LQKENI. The CDR3 spans 13 residues. V lost 6 bases, J lost 3 bases, and 3 bases stayed unmatched. CDR3 sequence (DNA): TGTGCCAGCTCCACGACAGGGGACTATGGCTACACCTTC. Its translation is CASSTTGDYGYTF.

The V and J genes are TRBV4-3 and TRBJ2-5; 9 bases match TRBD1. This CDR3 spans 15 amino acids. J lost 6 bases, V lost 4 bases, and 9 bases had no gene match. From germline, CDR1 is LGHNA and CDR2 YSLEER. The CDR3 protein is CASSPGTGSGQTQYF. The CDR3 coding sequence is TGCGCCAGCAGCCCAGGGACAGGGAGCGGGCAGACCCAGTACTTC.

The chain recombines TRBV9 with TRBJ2-3; D might be TRBD1 or TRBD2, each matching 5 bases. Per germline, CDR1 SGDLS and CDR2 YYNGEE. V lost 4 bases and J lost 0, with 12 bases in between. The CDR3 is 15 amino acids. The CDR3 sequence: CASSPWDGSTDTQYF. In DNA form, the CDR3 reads TGTGCCAGCAGCCCGTGGGACGGTAGCACAGATACGCAGTATTTT.

The rearrangement uses TRBV28 and TRBJ1-5; no clear D gene. Germline V gives CDR1 MDHEN, CDR2 SYDVKM. Trimming cost V 2 bases and J 1 base, with 9 bases left between them. This CDR3 contains 15 residues. The CDR3 sequence: CASSLNRVSNQPQHF. The CDR3 DNA is TGTGCCAGCAGTTTAAACCGGGTCAGCAATCAGCCCCAGCATTTT.

The rearrangement links TRBV6-5 to TRBJ1-2; D is perhaps TRBD1 (6 bases). The germline V gene has CDR1 MNHEY and CDR2 SVGAGI. V was shortened by 7 bases and J by 5 bases, with 8 bases between the two germline ends. This CDR3 spans 11 amino acids. The CDR3 coding sequence is TGTGCCAGCAAGGGGGGGTATGGCTACACCTTC. Protein sequence: CASKGGYGYTF.

The chain has TRBV2 and TRBJ1-1; D not resolved. Trimming left V 9 bases short and J 1 base short, with 12 bases between. CDR3 length: 13 residues. Germline CDR1 reads SNHLY; CDR2 reads FYNNEI. CDR3 sequence (DNA): TGTGCCAGTTTCGGGGAGCAGAACACTGAAGCTTTCTTT. This encodes CASFGEQNTEAFF.

The chain couples TRBV6-5 to TRBJ2-1; 10 bases match TRBD2. This CDR3 is 14 amino acids long. After removal of 0 bases from V and 10 bases from J, the junction contained 3 bases not matched to a gene. The germline V gene encodes CDR1 MNHEY and CDR2 SVGAGI. The CDR3 loop is CASSYSLAGEEQFF. The CDR3 nucleotides read TGTGCCAGCAGTTACTCTCTAGCGGGAGAAGAGCAGTTCTTC.

The chain joins TRBV30 to TRBJ1-1; D is undetermined. Germline V gives CDR1 GTSNPN, CDR2 SVGIG (reference sequence). The V end lost 5 bases, the J end lost 0 bases, and 10 bases lay between the germline ends. The CDR3 length is 13 residues. This CDR3 reads CAWGQVLNTEAFF. The CDR3 bases are TGTGCCTGGGGTCAGGTCTTGAACACTGAAGCTTTCTTT.

The V gene is TRBV2, the J gene TRBJ1-2; D possibly corresponds to TRBD1 (6 bases). Trimming pared 4 bases from V and 3 bases from J, leaving 15 bases between. The CDR3 consists of 15 residues. Germline assignment: CDR1 SNHLY and CDR2 FYNNEI. For the CDR3, the DNA is TGTGCCAGCAGTGTTGGGGACAAAGGTGACTATGGCTACACCTTC. This gives the protein CASSVGDKGDYGYTF.

The chain links TRBV7-9 to TRBJ1-3; the D is unclear. The CDR3 has 19 amino acids. The V gene's germline CDR1 is SEHNR and CDR2 FQNEAQ (reference sequence). The V gene lost 1 base and the J gene lost 0 bases, with 19 bases spanning the gap. The DNA of the CDR3 is TGTGCCAGCAGCTTAGAAGGACGGCGGACCCTCTTCTCTGGAAACACCATATATTTT. It specifies CASSLEGRRTLFSGNTIYF.